This T cell receptor beta chain was documented in a study of blood T cell repertoires in COVID-19. CDR1 and CDR2 (germline): LNHDA, SQIVND (reference sequence). Deletions cut 5 bases from V and 2 bases from J, with 15 bases between. The CDR3 spans 15 residues. Original analysis: Amplifying reference gene primers gave estimates of nucleated cell counts. The repertoire was sequenced with immunoSEQ multiplex PCR; TCRdb's copy has only in-frame clones and lacks some. The DNA was the basis for D and trimming; V, J and clone size are from that table. Here the sample spans more than 150,000 clones, around four fifths being singletons.

V and J are TRBV19 and TRBJ1-1; D call uncertain. The sample comprised peripheral blood. The receptor was isolated from a woman between 35 and 50 years old with acute or convalescent COVID-19. In DNA form, the CDR3 reads TGTGCCAGTAGTCCACGACATGGGTTCAACACTGAAGCTTTCTTT. This gives the protein CASSPRHGFNTEAFF.